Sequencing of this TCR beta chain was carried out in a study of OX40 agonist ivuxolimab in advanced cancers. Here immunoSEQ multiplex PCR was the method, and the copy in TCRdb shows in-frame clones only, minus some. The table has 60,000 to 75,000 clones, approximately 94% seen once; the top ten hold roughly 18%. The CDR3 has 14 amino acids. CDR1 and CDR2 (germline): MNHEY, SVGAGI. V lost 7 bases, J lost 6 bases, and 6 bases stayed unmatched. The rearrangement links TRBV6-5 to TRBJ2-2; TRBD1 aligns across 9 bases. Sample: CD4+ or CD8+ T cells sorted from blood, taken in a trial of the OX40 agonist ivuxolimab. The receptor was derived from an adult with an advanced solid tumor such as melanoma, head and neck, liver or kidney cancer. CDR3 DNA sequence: TGTGCCAGCACACAGGGGGCGATGGCCGGGGAGCTGTTTTTT. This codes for CASTQGAMAGELFF.